Following are 24 T cell receptor beta chains from one sample sequenced in a study of T cell clonality in common variable immunodeficiency. Here immunoSEQ multiplex PCR was the method, and the copy in TCRdb shows in-frame clones only, minus some. The repertoire consists of tens of thousands of clones, none detected only once. Material for sequencing was peripheral blood mononuclear cells. The receptors were gathered from a person aged 18 to 75 in good health.

This clone came up many times. The read ends 3 residues shy of where the CDR3 ends; the end is completed using the germline J gene. The rearrangement uses TRBV20-1 and TRBJ2-3, with D tentatively TRBD2 (5 bases). There are 14 residues in the CDR3. Trimming left V 4 bases short and J 1 base short, with 12 bases between. Germline loops: CDR1 DFQATT, CDR2 SNEGSKA (reference sequence). The CDR3 sequence is CSATLASGTDTQYF. Incomplete CDR3 DNA: TGCAGTGCTACCCTAGCTTCTGGCACAGATACG.

This clone came up many times. Read coverage stops 3 residues before the CDR3 terminus; the germline J gene supplies the remainder. The chain links TRBV5-4 to TRBJ2-7; perhaps TRBD2 as D (6 bases). V dropped 3 bases and J dropped 3 bases, with 7 bases sitting between them. Germline CDR1 SGHNT, CDR2 YYREEE (reference sequence). The CDR3 runs 12 residues. This CDR3 is CASSSGVYEQYF. The CDR3 DNA, read in part, is TGTGCCAGCAGCTCGGGGGTCTACGAG.

This clone was seen many times. The read ends 3 residues shy of where the CDR3 ends; the end is completed using the germline J gene. The V call is TRBV10-3, the J call TRBJ2-3, with D hard to call. Trimming cost V 6 bases and J 0 bases, with 4 bases left between them. Germline V gene lookup returns CDR1 ENHRY and CDR2 SYGVKD. The CDR3 covers 12 residues. Incomplete CDR3 DNA: TGTGCCATCAGCTCTAGCACAGATACG. Encoded protein: CAISSSTDT. The CDR3 in full is CAISSSTDTQYF.

This clone came up a few times. The part of the CDR3 DNA that was read is TGTGCCAGCAGTGATCTAGGGGGTGGCTATGGC. Encoded protein: CASSDLGGGYG. The CDR3 in its entirety is CASSDLGGGYGYTF. The chain couples TRBV2 to TRBJ1-2; a possible D gene is TRBD1 (6 bases). Sequencing ends 3 residues short of the CDR3 end; the germline J gene provides the rest. The CDR3 spans 14 residues. V gave up 3 bases and J gave up 4 bases, with 12 bases separating them. Germline V CDR1 and CDR2: SNHLY, FYNNEI.

This clone was counted between two and nine times. The read terminates 3 residues ahead of where the CDR3 ends, so the germline J gene completes it. This rearrangement joins TRBV11-2 to TRBJ1-3, with 8 bases matching TRBD1. Germline assignment: CDR1 SGHAT and CDR2 FQNNGV. CDR3 length: 15 amino acids. V dropped 5 bases and J dropped 7; count of bases not matched to a gene: 10. CDR3 in amino acids: CASSLDRGIWNTIYF. CDR3 bases read: TGTGCCAGCAGCCTCGACAGGGGTATTTGGAACACC.

This clone has at least ten counts. The missing CDR3 end, 3 residues past where the read stops, is filled in from the germline J gene. The gene calls are TRBV5-4 and TRBJ2-5; 10 nucleotides align to TRBD1. Germline lookup yields CDR1 SGHNT and CDR2 YYREEE (reference sequence). There are 14 residues in the CDR3. With V trimmed by 3 bases and J by 4 bases, 3 bases remained unmatched. CDR3 sequence reads: CASSWGQGSETQYF. The CDR3 DNA, read in part, is TGTGCCAGCAGCTGGGGACAGGGGTCAGAGACC.

With respect to this clone: The CDR3 goes on 3 residues after the read ends, and that part is filled in from the germline J gene. This chain connects TRBV7-2 to TRBJ2-7; a weak D match, TRBD2 (6 bases). Trimming left V 5 bases short and J 0 bases short, with 11 bases between. CDR3 length: 14 residues. Germline V gene sequence: CDR1 SGHTA, CDR2 FQGNSA. CDR3 loop: CASSAGLSSYEQYF. CDR3 DNA (partial): TGTGCCAGCAGCGCGGGACTGTCCTCCTACGAG.

The sample holds many counts of this clone. The CDR3 goes on 3 residues after the read ends, and that part is filled in from the germline J gene. The V and J genes are TRBV5-1 and TRBJ2-3, with TRBD2 identical over 9 bases. Germline CDR1 is SGHRS and CDR2 is YFSETQ. Trimming at V came to 0 bases and at J to 4 bases, leaving 0 bases not matched to a gene. The CDR3 loop spans 14 amino acids. The CDR3 spells CASSLGLAADTQYF. CDR3 bases read: TGCGCCAGCAGCTTGGGACTAGCGGCAGATACG.

Ten or more counts support this clone. The sequenced fragment ends 3 residues before the CDR3 boundary, so the rest is inferred from the germline J gene. This rearrangement joins TRBV4-2 to TRBJ2-7; D possibly corresponds to TRBD2 (5 bases). CDR1 and CDR2 (germline): LGHNA, YNFKEQ. The germline V and J ends were trimmed by 3 bases and 4 bases, with 10 bases remaining between them. CDR3 length: 13 amino acids. The part of the CDR3 DNA that was read is TGTGCCAGCAGCCACAACGGGGTATACGAG. This codes for CASSHNGVYE. The complete CDR3 protein is CASSHNGVYEQYF.

This clone was seen ten or more times. The missing CDR3 end, 3 residues past where the read stops, is filled in from the germline J gene. This chain connects TRBV5-1 to TRBJ2-3, with TRBD1 identical over 9 bases. Germline lookup yields CDR1 SGHRS and CDR2 YFSETQ. The CDR3 runs 17 residues. The CDR3 spells CASSSTSGTGNSLSQYF. The part of the CDR3 DNA that was read is TGCGCCAGCAGCTCAACCTCCGGGACAGGGAATAGTCTTTCG.

This clone appeared many times. The sequence runs out 3 residues before the end of the CDR3; the remainder is reconstructed from the germline J gene. V is TRBV19 and J is TRBJ1-5; possible D gene TRBD1, 6 bases. The CDR3 runs to 16 residues. Germline loops: CDR1 LNHDA, CDR2 SQIVND (reference sequence). Trimming removed 5 bases at V and 3 bases at J, with 17 bases between. The CDR3 DNA, read in part, is TGTGCCAGTAGTGTAAACAGGGCGGGAGTCAATCAGCCC. The encoded protein is CASSVNRAGVNQP. The whole CDR3 sequence reads CASSVNRAGVNQPQHF.

This clone was detected many times. The observed sequence ends 3 residues before the CDR3 terminus, with the missing tail filled in from the germline J gene. V usage is TRBV7-3 and J usage is TRBJ1-4; TRBD1 is a possible D gene (6 bases). Trimming removed 2 bases from V and 5 bases from J, with 12 bases in between. Germline lookup yields CDR1 SGHTA and CDR2 FQGTGA. This CDR3 has 15 residues. The CDR3 region is CASSLAGTKNEKLFF. CDR3 DNA, as far as it was read: TGTGCCAGCAGCTTAGCCGGGACAAAAAATGAAAAA.

This clone was detected ten times or more. The read finishes 3 residues shy of the CDR3 end, and the germline J gene is used to complete it. The rearrangement links TRBV19 to TRBJ2-7; TRBD1 matches 10 bases. Germline V gene sequence: CDR1 LNHDA, CDR2 SQIVND (reference sequence). This CDR3 spans 14 amino acids. V dropped 6 bases and J dropped 4; count of bases not matched to a gene: 6. The CDR3 DNA, read in part, is TGTGCCAGTAGCAGACAGGGGGCGTTTTACGAG. Translated: CASSRQGAFYE. The CDR3 as a whole reads CASSRQGAFYEQYF.

Within the sample, this clone is medium-sized. The read finishes 3 residues shy of the CDR3 end, and the germline J gene is used to complete it. The chain has TRBV6-2 or TRBV6-3 and TRBJ2-1, with TRBD2 matching 7 bases. The CDR3 contains 17 residues. Germline trimming cut 0 bases from V and 3 bases from J; bases unmatched to any gene: 8. Per germline, CDR1 MNHEY and CDR2 SVGEGT. The CDR3 region is CASSYSPSSGIYNEQFF. The part of the CDR3 DNA that was read is TGTGCCAGCAGTTACTCGCCATCTAGCGGAATCTACAATGAG.

This clone was counted ten times or more. With the read ending 3 residues before the CDR3 end, the germline J gene is used to fill in that end. The chain combines TRBV6-4 with TRBJ2-1; D possibly matches TRBD1 or TRBD2 (6 bases each). V was trimmed by 0 bases and J by 3 bases, leaving 12 bases between them. CDR3 length: 16 amino acids. Germline V lookup: CDR1 MRHNA, CDR2 SNTAGT. The CDR3 is CASSDSPAGHYNEQFF. The covered CDR3 bases are TGTGCCAGCAGTGACTCCCCGGCGGGACACTACAATGAG.

This clone was recorded many times. With the read ending 3 residues before the CDR3 end, the germline J gene is used to fill in that end. The chain recombines TRBV4-2 with TRBJ1-2; D gene uncertain. Germline assignment: CDR1 LGHNA and CDR2 YNFKEQ. This CDR3 contains 15 residues. CDR3 loop: CASSQGSPRSTSYTF. CDR3 DNA (partial): TGTGCCAGCAGCCAAGGGTCGCCGCGGAGTACGAGC.

This clone was detected ten times or more. The read falls 3 residues short of the CDR3 end, and the missing part is taken from the germline J gene. The rearrangement joins TRBV7-9 to TRBJ2-2; D remains ambiguous. The germline V gene has CDR1 SEHNR and CDR2 FQNEAQ (reference sequence). The CDR3 loop spans 15 amino acids. V lost 1 base and J 7 bases, leaving 13 bases between the germline ends. The sequenced CDR3 bases are TGTGCCAGCAGCTTAGAATGGTCTAAAGACGGGGAG. Protein: CASSLEWSKDGE. The full CDR3 is CASSLEWSKDGELFF.

This clone has ten or more counts. The read gets to within 3 residues of the CDR3 end, and the germline J gene fills in the rest. This chain uses TRBV7-2 with TRBJ2-1; 8 nucleotides agree with TRBD1. Trimming cost V 6 bases and J 7 bases; bases outside gene matches: 11. This CDR3 has 15 amino acids. Germline V lookup: CDR1 SGHTA, CDR2 FQGNSA. The CDR3 sequence: CASRPGGGMMNEQFF. Incomplete CDR3 DNA: TGTGCCAGCAGACCAGGGGGCGGGATGATGAATGAG.

This clone showed up many times. The CDR3 end lies 3 residues beyond the end of the read and is filled in from the germline J gene. The rearrangement uses TRBV19 and TRBJ1-1, with TRBD1 matching over 11 bases. The V gene end was trimmed by 5 bases and the J gene end by 7 bases; junction bases not matched to a gene: 6. In germline, CDR1 is LNHDA, CDR2 SQIVND (reference sequence). The CDR3 sequence is 14 residues long. The covered CDR3 bases are TGTGCCAGTAGTCTAGGACAGGGGGCAGGTGAA. Amino acid sequence: CASSLGQGAGE. The CDR3 in its entirety is CASSLGQGAGEAFF.

In this sample, this clone turned up many times. The read gets to within 3 residues of the CDR3 end, and the germline J gene fills in the rest. The chain employs TRBV28 and TRBJ2-1, with 10 bases that match TRBD2. The CDR3 has 15 amino acids. Germline V CDR1 and CDR2: MDHEN, SYDVKM. V trimming: 7 bases; J trimming: 8 bases; junction bases outside the gene matches: 11. CDR3 bases read: TGTGCCAGCATGAGCTGGGCTAGCGGGAGCGATGAG. Amino acid sequence: CASMSWASGSDE. The CDR3 in full is CASMSWASGSDEQFF.

The sample holds many counts of this clone. The missing CDR3 end, 3 residues past where the read stops, is filled in from the germline J gene. The rearrangement uses TRBV5-1 and TRBJ2-5; 8 bases align to TRBD2. Germline V CDR1 and CDR2: SGHRS, YFSETQ. The V segment lost 0 bases and the J segment 5 bases; nucleotides outside the gene matches: 9. The CDR3 length is 16 residues. The CDR3 DNA, read in part, is TGCGCCAGCAGCTTGGCCCCAGCGGGAGAGGGGGAGACC. As protein: CASSLAPAGEGET. The CDR3 as a whole reads CASSLAPAGEGETQYF.

This clone was seen many times. The read falls 3 residues short of the CDR3 end, and the missing part is taken from the germline J gene. The V and J genes are TRBV29-1 and TRBJ2-5; no firm D call. This CDR3 spans 13 amino acids. V lost 1 base and J lost 1, with 7 bases in between. The germline gives CDR1 SQVTM, CDR2 ANQGSEA. Incomplete CDR3 DNA: TGCAGCGTTGAAGTCCGTATCCAAGAGACC. Its protein is CSVEVRIQET. The complete CDR3 protein is CSVEVRIQETQYF.

This clone showed up many times. The missing CDR3 end, 3 residues past where the read stops, is filled in from the germline J gene. This chain links TRBV19 with TRBJ2-1; D assignment may be TRBD1 or TRBD2 (5 bases each). Germline CDR1 reads LNHDA; CDR2 reads SQIVND (reference sequence). This CDR3 comprises 15 residues. Trimming took off 5 bases at V and 9 bases at J, with 20 bases between the two ends. The CDR3 loop reads CASSPLLGEGAEQFF. Incomplete CDR3 DNA: TGTGCCAGTAGTCCCCTCCTGGGAGAAGGGGCTGAG. The complete variable domain, with remaining parts taken from reference TRBV19 and TRBJ2-1, reads DGGITQSPKYLFRKEGQNVTLSCEQNLNHDAMYWYRQDPGQGLRLIYYSQIVNDFQKGDIAEGYSVSREKKESFPLTVTSAQKNPTAFYLCASSPLLGEGAEQFFGPGTRLTVL.

This clone was seen many times. From the germline J gene comes the end of the CDR3, since the read stops 3 residues before it. The chain couples TRBV5-4 to TRBJ2-2, with 8 positions matching TRBD2. In germline, CDR1 is SGHNT, CDR2 YYREEE (reference sequence). This CDR3 region has 15 residues. The ends lost 6 bases at V and 4 bases at J; junction bases unmatched: 8. CDR3 DNA (partial): TGTGCCAGCAAGAGGGCGGGAGGAATCACCGGGGAG. It codes for CASKRAGGITGE. The entire CDR3 protein is CASKRAGGITGELFF.